One sample yielded the 20 T cell receptor beta chains listed below, sequenced in a study of cytomegalovirus exposure and HLA in healthy donors. The assay was immunoSEQ multiplex PCR, and TCRdb's table has in-frame clones only and misses some. The sample carries 150,000 to 200,000 clones, roughly 95% recorded once. Sequencing used PBMCs. The receptors were sampled from a woman aged 18 to 35 in good health and CMV-seronegative.

The J gene is TRBJ2-2, the V gene TRBV5-1, with no clear D. The CDR3 loop spans 15 amino acids. Germline V lookup: CDR1 SGHRS, CDR2 YFSETQ. V dropped 1 base and J dropped 3 bases, with 10 bases sitting between them. CDR3 sequence reads: CASSLKVADTGELFF. The CDR3 DNA follows: TGCGCCAGCAGCTTGAAGGTAGCAGACACCGGGGAGCTGTTTTTT.

The chain recombines TRBV5-4 with TRBJ2-2; perhaps TRBD1 as D (6 bases). Germline lookup yields CDR1 SGHNT and CDR2 YYREEE (reference sequence). The length of the CDR3 is 14 residues. Trimming removed 5 bases from V and 4 bases from J, with 12 bases in between. The DNA for the CDR3 is TGTGCCAGCAGGACTACAGGGTCCACCGGGGAGCTGTTTTTT. It encodes CASRTTGSTGELFF.

The sample holds one count of this clone. The chain is built from TRBV6-5 and TRBJ2-1; TRBD2 aligns across 7 bases. The CDR3 has 16 amino acids. The germline V gene encodes CDR1 MNHEY and CDR2 SVGAGI. J gave up 5 bases and V 0 bases, and 7 bases lay outside the gene matches. CDR3 in amino acids: CASSYSLRGDDNEQFF. The CDR3 DNA reads TGTGCCAGCAGTTACTCCCTACGGGGGGACGACAATGAGCAGTTCTTC.

The chain uses TRBV30 and TRBJ2-3, with a possible D match to TRBD1 (6 bases). Germline assignment: CDR1 GTSNPN and CDR2 SVGIG (reference sequence). Trimming took 0 bases from V and 4 from J, leaving 14 bases between them. The CDR3 totals 15 residues. The CDR3 protein is CAWSVKGDRSDTQYF. CDR3 DNA: TGTGCCTGGAGTGTAAAGGGGGACCGTTCAGATACGCAGTATTTT. Looking up the rest from reference TRBV30 and TRBJ2-3 gives the full variable domain: SQTIHQWPATLVQPVGSPLSLECTVEGTSNPNLYWYRQAAGRGLQLLFYSVGIGQISSEVPQNLSASRPQDRQFILSSKKLLLSDSGFYLCAWSVKGDRSDTQYFGPGTRLTVL.

The chain has TRBV7-2 and TRBJ2-5; D is possibly TRBD1 (5 bases). CDR3 length equals 14 residues. V lost 5 bases and J lost 3, with 13 bases in between. The V gene's germline CDR1 is SGHTA and CDR2 FQGNSA. The DNA for the CDR3 is TGTGCCAGCAGCCAATGGACACCAGAAGAGACCCAGTACTTC. Translating gives CASSQWTPEETQYF. Drawing the rest from reference TRBV7-2 and TRBJ2-5, the complete variable domain is GAGVSQSPSNKVTEKGKDVELRCDPISGHTALYWYRQSLGQGLEFLIYFQGNSAPDKSGLPSDRFSAERTGGSVSTLTIQRTQQEDSAVYLCASSQWTPEETQYFGPGTRLLVL.

The chain uses TRBV11-1 and TRBJ2-4; 9 bases are a match to TRBD2. Germline V gene data show CDR1 as SGHAT and CDR2 as FQDESV (reference sequence). V lost 4 bases to trimming and J lost 1 base; unmatched junction nucleotides: 11. The CDR3 runs 18 residues. The CDR3 is CASSSPRGLAYAKNIQYF. CDR3 DNA sequence: TGTGCCAGCAGCTCCCCCCGGGGACTAGCTTACGCCAAAAACATTCAGTACTTC.

The chain couples TRBV5-8 to TRBJ1-2; 9 bases map to TRBD1. The CDR3 length is 14 residues. In germline, CDR1 is SGHTS, CDR2 YDEGEE. The J segment lost 6 bases and the V segment lost 4 bases, leaving 7 bases of the junction unmatched. The CDR3 bases are TGTGCCAGCAGCCCTACGGGACAGGGAAATGGCTACACCTTC. Translating gives CASSPTGQGNGYTF.

J is TRBJ2-3 and V is TRBV7-8, with D maybe TRBD1 (5 bases). Germline V gene lookup returns CDR1 SGHVS and CDR2 FQNEAQ. V was cut by 5 bases and J by 7 bases, with 13 bases left in between. There are 13 residues in the CDR3. CDR3 nucleotides: TGTGCCAGCAGCCTGGGGCAGATTTATACGCAGTATTTT. This translates into CASSLGQIYTQYF.

This clone was detected only once. V and J are TRBV19 and TRBJ1-5; 10 bases line up with TRBD1. The CDR3 spans 15 residues. In germline, CDR1 is LNHDA, CDR2 SQIVND (reference sequence). V was pared by 6 bases and J by 4 bases, with 6 bases of the junction left unmatched. DNA of the CDR3: TGTGCCAGTAGCTCGACAGGGGGCGAGAATCAGCCCCAGCATTTT. Its protein product is CASSSTGGENQPQHF.

The rearrangement links TRBV5-1 to TRBJ2-7; 12 nucleotides line up with TRBD2. This CDR3 contains 15 residues. The V gene's germline CDR1 is SGHRS and CDR2 YFSETQ. J lost 4 bases, V lost 3 bases, and 5 bases had no gene match. The CDR3 coding sequence is TGCGCCAGCAGCTCTACTAGCGGGGGGTCATACGAGCAGTACTTC. This codes for CASSSTSGGSYEQYF.

This clone came up once. The rearrangement links TRBV6-6 to TRBJ1-2; TRBD1 matches at 10 bases. Trimming at V came to 2 bases and at J to 1 base, leaving 1 base not matched to a gene. The germline V gene encodes CDR1 MNHNY and CDR2 SVGAGI (reference sequence). This CDR3 region has 15 residues. Here the CDR3 reads CASSYDRGHNYGYTF. For the CDR3, the DNA is TGTGCCAGCAGTTACGACAGGGGGCATAACTATGGCTACACCTTC.

The rearrangement links TRBV7-9 to TRBJ1-3, with a weak D call TRBD1 (5 bases). Between the trimmed V and J ends, which lost 6 bases and 0 bases, there was a span of 9 bases. The CDR3 is 14 residues long. Germline V gives CDR1 SEHNR, CDR2 FQNEAQ (reference sequence). The CDR3 protein is CASSRDSSGNTIYF. The CDR3 DNA follows: TGTGCCAGCAGTCGTGACAGCTCTGGAAACACCATATATTTT.

V and J are TRBV4-2 and TRBJ2-1; 8 nucleotides align to TRBD2. V lost 0 bases and J lost 6; bases outside the gene matches: 7. Germline V gene sequence: CDR1 LGHNA, CDR2 YNFKEQ. The CDR3 is 16 amino acids. CDR3 region: CASSQDGGGGTNEQFF. The CDR3 DNA follows: TGTGCCAGCAGCCAAGATGGTGGCGGGGGGACCAATGAGCAGTTCTTC.

The chain has TRBV5-1 and TRBJ1-1; 8 bases are shared with TRBD1. V lost 1 base and J lost 2; bases outside the gene matches: 7. Germline-derived CDR1 and CDR2 are SGHRS and YFSETQ. This CDR3 is built from 16 residues. CDR3 sequence: CASSLTGTGINTEAFF. The CDR3 nucleotides read TGCGCCAGCAGCTTGACCGGGACAGGCATTAACACTGAAGCTTTCTTT.

This chain links TRBV28 with TRBJ2-3; weak D call: TRBD1 (5 bases). The CDR3 consists of 16 residues. V was pared by 4 bases and J by 4 bases, with 18 bases between. Germline V lookup: CDR1 MDHEN, CDR2 SYDVKM. The CDR3 bases are TGTGCCAGCAGTTCCCCGACAGCGCCAAGGGCAGATACGCAGTATTTT. Its translation is CASSSPTAPRADTQYF.

The chain recombines TRBV4-2 with TRBJ2-2; D possibly corresponds to TRBD1 (5 bases). Trimming left V 1 base short and J 6 bases short, with 6 bases between. Looked up from germline, CDR1 is LGHNA and CDR2 is YNFKEQ. The CDR3 is 13 amino acids. CDR3 coding DNA: TGTGCCAGCAGCCAAGCCAGGGCCGGGGAGCTGTTTTTT. Its protein is CASSQARAGELFF.

The chain links TRBV5-4 to TRBJ1-2; 9 bases map to TRBD1. The germline CDR1 and CDR2 sequences are SGHNT and YYREEE (reference sequence). This CDR3 comprises 15 residues. The V and J ends lost 2 bases and 5 bases, in that order; junction bases with no gene match: 7. The CDR3 DNA reads TGTGCCAGCAGCTTAAGGGACAGGGCGCTTTATGGCTACACCTTC. Protein product: CASSLRDRALYGYTF.

The V gene is TRBV10-3, the J gene TRBJ2-5, with a tentative D call TRBD1 (6 bases). Trimming pared 6 bases from V and 2 bases from J, leaving 13 bases between. Germline loops: CDR1 ENHRY, CDR2 SYGVKD. The CDR3 totals 14 residues. CDR3 sequence (DNA): TGTGCCATCAGGGGTACAGGGCCGCAAGAGACCCAGTACTTC. Its protein is CAIRGTGPQETQYF.

This rearrangement joins TRBV6-1 to TRBJ1-5; a weak D match, TRBD1 (6 bases). With 2 bases removed from V and 6 bases from J, the gap between germline ends came to 14 bases. Per germline, CDR1 MNHNS and CDR2 SASEGT. The CDR3 loop spans 15 amino acids. CDR3 loop: CASSEREGGGQPQHF. For the CDR3, the DNA is TGTGCCAGCAGTGAACGGGAGGGGGGCGGTCAGCCCCAGCATTTT.

The chain links TRBV7-2 to TRBJ2-1; 14 positions agree with TRBD2. CDR3 length: 17 amino acids. CDR1 is SGHTA and CDR2 is FQGNSA in the germline V gene. Unmatched junction bases numbered 10, after V lost 6 bases and J lost 6 bases. CDR3 residues: CASSFVGTSGGGNEQFF. Here the CDR3 DNA reads TGTGCCAGCAGTTTCGTCGGGACTAGCGGGGGCGGCAATGAGCAGTTCTTC.